This T cell receptor (beta chain) was found in a study of blood T cells in healthy people across ages. Study-wide results and limits: For the donors, CMV status was unknown and possibly confounded expanded clonotype changes. PBMCs left unsorted prevented a conclusive naive versus antigen-experienced comparison.

Germline V gene lookup returns CDR1 DFQATT and CDR2 SNEGSKA (reference sequence). This CDR3 comprises 15 residues. Peripheral blood samples of roughly 9.8 milliliters were drawn from each donor. This clonotype was counted a single time. Its specificity is not known. One end of the junction is discordant with germline, which a read error may explain. The authors ran a second PCR of 7 to 11 cycles using a sample-barcoded 5' primer and a J-beta primer mix. TCRdb reprocessed the 5' RACE reads with MiXCR, giving one entry per CDR3 protein. The table shows some 690,000 distinct CDR3 sequences, with about 24% occurring only once.

This rearrangement joins TRBV20-1 to TRBJ1-1; TRBD1 agrees at 7 bases. The TCR was taken from a man aged 65 to 79 in good health. Sequenced input: blood. The chain's CDR3 is CSARDGSPGGTEASF. The CDR3, as DNA: TGCAGTGCTAGAGACGGTTCCCCAGGGGGTACTGAAGCTTCCTTT.